This T cell receptor beta chain was found in a study of OX40 agonist ivuxolimab in advanced cancers. With regard to the full study: Ivuxolimab was an agonistic, fully human IgG2 monoclonal antibody directed against OX40 (CD134), a costimulatory receptor. The dose-escalation cohort was about 86% male with a mean age of 60 years, ranging from roughly 23 to 79. Patients were allowed to have had prior anti-PD-1, anti-PD-L1 or anti-CTLA-4 therapy, and more than 30% of the dose-escalation patients had previously received checkpoint inhibitors. Partial responses were achieved by three dose-escalation patients, of whom one had hepatocellular carcinoma and two had cutaneous melanoma. Of the roughly 53 patients in dose escalation, approximately 20 had hepatocellular carcinoma, some 15 had melanoma, 9 had renal cell carcinoma and 9 had head and neck cancer. The monotherapy dose-escalation portion (N of about 47 patients) of the phase I ivuxolimab trial is reported in the paper. Intravenous ivuxolimab was administered to patients every 2 weeks at six dose levels: 0.01, 0.1, 0.3, 1.5, 3 and 10 mg/kg. The point of sequencing TCRbeta in the periphery was to test whether ivuxolimab changed TCR sequence diversity and drove clonal T-cell expansion.

The paper as a whole reports these results and caveats: After ivuxolimab, CD8+ T cells had more expanded clones than CD4+ T cells on average. Clonal expansion of both CD4+ and CD8+ blood T cells was observed from baseline to week 6 at doses 0.1 to 3.0 mg/kg. Low levels of normalized T-cell clonal expansion were also shown by some nonresponding patients. In partial responders in the 0.1-3.0 mg/kg groups, normalized peripheral clonal expansion was found to be among the lowest, especially among CD8+ T cells. Which antigens the clonally expanded peripheral T cells were specific for was not determined.

Patients with a history of autoimmune disease or receiving systemic immunosuppression were excluded from the trial. Peripheral blood for TCR sequencing was drawn from every dose cohort at baseline, at cycle 4 day 1 and at cycle 7 day 1. The samples were drawn from a first-in-human, open-label, multicenter phase I dose-escalation trial of ivuxolimab. Adults with locally advanced or metastatic melanoma, renal cell carcinoma, hepatocellular carcinoma or head and neck squamous cell carcinoma were enrolled in the trial. Before TCR sequencing, CD4+ T cells and CD8+ T cells were sorted from peripheral blood as separate populations. Genomic DNA was isolated from the sorted cells so that the TCRbeta CDR3 region could be sequenced. TCRbeta CDR3 regions were sequenced using the immunoSEQ Assay. TCRdb retrieved this table from immuneACCESS and kept in-frame rearrangements only. Not all clones are present; in checked studies, unresolved V genes account for under half, and no reason is known for the remainder. In all, the sample holds 70,000 or so clones, and 80% to 90% of those were seen once. The biggest ten clones account for roughly 1% of the sample.

The germline V gene provides CDR1 KGHSH and CDR2 LQKENI. Measured from the cysteine to the phenylalanine, the CDR3 is 15 residues long. Only the CDR3 part of the read is kept: 45 bases, read in frame from the first base. Deletion took 3 bases off V and 10 bases off J, with a span of 16 bases between the germline ends. About this clone itself: Its antigen is not yet known. The record has no base qualities; no much larger clone is one base away.

Recombination connected TRBV18 to TRBJ1-6; TRBD1 is a weak D gene call, 6 bases matching. The clonotype was recovered from an adult with an advanced solid tumor such as melanoma, head and neck, liver or kidney cancer. Specimen: CD4+ or CD8+ T cells sorted from blood, collected in a trial of the OX40 agonist ivuxolimab. The CDR3 protein is CASSPLEGGDSPLHF. The bases are TGTGCCAGCTCACCTCTGGAGGGGGGAGACTCACCCCTCCACTTT.